The rows below give T cell receptor beta chains drawn from one sample of a study of cytomegalovirus exposure and HLA in healthy donors. Generated by immunoSEQ multiplex PCR, the TCRdb table keeps only in-frame clones and is missing some. The profile shows some 190,000 clones, more than 70% of them singletons. The source material was PBMCs. The source is a girl between 5 and 17 years old in good health and CMV-seropositive. The CDR3 runs from the conserved cysteine through the conserved F or W. A D gene is named only where the DNA matches it firmly. Rows give clone size only sometimes, using once, few, many, or a class for an expanded clone.

cdr3_nt cdr3_aa j_call d_call v_call clone_size
TGCGCCAGCAGTGAGTCGACCAGCGGGAGCCGCGAGCAGTTCTTC CASSESTSGSREQFF TRBJ2-1 TRBD2 TRBV10-1 .
TGTGCCAGCAGGCTACTAGCGGGAGCGTCCGGGGAGCTGTTTTTT CASRLLAGASGELFF TRBJ2-2 TRBD2 TRBV6-4 .
TGTGCCAGCAGCTTAGGACTAGCGGGAGGTGGGGCCAACGTCCTGACTTTC CASSLGLAGGGANVLTF TRBJ2-6 TRBD2 TRBV7-2 .
TGCGCCAGCAGGGACAGATTTTTCCAAGAGACCCAGTACTTC CASRDRFFQETQYF TRBJ2-5 . TRBV10-2 .
TGTGCCAGCAGTCGGGAGGGCAGGGACACTGAAGCTTTCTTT CASSREGRDTEAFF TRBJ1-1 . TRBV6-4 .
TGCGCCAGCAGCACGGACAGGCCGAGCACAGATACGCAGTATTTT CASSTDRPSTDTQYF TRBJ2-3 TRBD1 TRBV5-1 .
TGCGCCAGCGCTTTCGTTTCGAGGTTTCAAGAGACCCAGTACTTC CASAFVSRFQETQYF TRBJ2-5 . TRBV5-1 .
TGTGCCATCAGTGAGAACAGTAGCAATCAGCCCCAGCATTTT CAISENSSNQPQHF TRBJ1-5 . TRBV10-3 .
TGTGCCAGCTCACCCCGCACAGGGGAGGCGGAGACCCAGTACTTC CASSPRTGEAETQYF TRBJ2-5 . TRBV18 .
TGTGCCAGCCGGGACAGGGGTGAAAAACTGTTTTTT CASRDRGEKLFF TRBJ1-4 TRBD1 TRBV6-6 .
TGTGCCATCAGGCGACAGGGGACGGACTATGGCTACACCTTC CAIRRQGTDYGYTF TRBJ1-2 TRBD1 TRBV10-3 once
TGTGCCAGCAGTAGACTCGCCTCTGGAAACACCATATATTTT CASSRLASGNTIYF TRBJ1-3 . TRBV6-6 .
TGTGCCAGCAGCTTGAGAGTAGGAAGAGCGGGAGGGCTTTACAATGAGCAGTTCTTC CASSLRVGRAGGLYNEQFF TRBJ2-1 TRBD2 TRBV5-4 few
TGTGCCAGCAGCTTGAAAGAGACTAGCGGCTCCAATGAGCAGTTCTTC CASSLKETSGSNEQFF TRBJ2-1 TRBD2 TRBV5-6 .
TGTGCCAGCAGCCGCCACAGGGAAGGGACTGAAGCTTTCTTT CASSRHREGTEAFF TRBJ1-1 . TRBV21-1 .
TGCGCCAGCAGCCAAGATGGGACAGACGAAGCTTTCTTT CASSQDGTDEAFF TRBJ1-1 TRBD1 TRBV4-3 .
TGCGCCAGCAGCCCTATGGACAGCTCCTACAATGAGCAGTTCTTC CASSPMDSSYNEQFF TRBJ2-1 . TRBV4-1 .
TGTGCCAGCAGTTTAAACTGGGCAGGCGGGGATACGCAGTATTTT CASSLNWAGGDTQYF TRBJ2-3 . TRBV27 .
TGTGCCAGCAGTTACCGGTGGGACAGGGGAAGGAGCTATGGCTACACCTTC CASSYRWDRGRSYGYTF TRBJ1-2 TRBD1 TRBV6-7 once
TGTGCCAGCAGCTACGGACAGGGGCCTAATGAAAAACTGTTTTTT CASSYGQGPNEKLFF TRBJ1-4 TRBD1 TRBV7-9 few
TGCGCCAGCAGCCAGGTTACAGGGGGAGATGGCTACACCTTC CASSQVTGGDGYTF TRBJ1-2 TRBD1 TRBV4-3 .
TGTGCCAGCAGCCAAAGGCTAGCGGTGGGGACAGATACGCAGTATTTT CASSQRLAVGTDTQYF TRBJ2-3 TRBD2 TRBV14 few
TGTGCCAGCAGTACAGGACTAGCCCCAGAGACCCAGTACTTC CASSTGLAPETQYF TRBJ2-5 TRBD2 TRBV2 .
TGTGCCAGCTCTCCCGATCCTTCTAGTCAGCCCCAGCATTTT CASSPDPSSQPQHF TRBJ1-5 . TRBV28 once
TGTGCCACCAGCAGGGACAGGGCAGATACGCAGTATTTT CATSRDRADTQYF TRBJ2-3 TRBD1 TRBV15 .
TGCGCCAGCAGCCAGGTGGTCGGGGAGCTGTTTTTT CASSQVVGELFF TRBJ2-2 . TRBV10-2 .
TGCGCCAGCAGCTTGCCCGTCCCAGGGAACGGAAACACCATATATTTT CASSLPVPGNGNTIYF TRBJ1-3 . TRBV5-1 .
TGTGCCAGTAGTATAGGGGGGACATACAATCAGCCCCAGCATTTT CASSIGGTYNQPQHF TRBJ1-5 . TRBV19 once
TGTGCCAGCAGCTTGGTACAAGAGGACGAGCAGTACTTC CASSLVQEDEQYF TRBJ2-7 . TRBV5-4 .
TGCAGCGTTGAGGCCTGGCCTACAGGGGACCTCTCCTACGAGCAGTACTTC CSVEAWPTGDLSYEQYF TRBJ2-7 TRBD1 TRBV29-1 .
TGTGCCAGCAGCTTAAGACAGGTTGAAGAGACCCAGTACTTC CASSLRQVEETQYF TRBJ2-5 . TRBV13 .
TGTGCCAGCAGCCAGGACAGGGGCCCGCCGCGGGACGAGCAGTACTTC CASSQDRGPPRDEQYF TRBJ2-7 TRBD1 TRBV7-6 .
TGTGCCAGCACCCGACTCGAGGGAGGGGGCTATGGCTACACCTTC CASTRLEGGGYGYTF TRBJ1-2 . TRBV6-1 .
TGCAGTGCTGGTCTAGCGAGCGAGCAGTACTTC CSAGLASEQYF TRBJ2-7 . TRBV20-1 .
TGTGCCAGCAGCATCTCCGGGGGGGGAGAGACCCAGTACTTC CASSISGGGETQYF TRBJ2-5 TRBD2 TRBV9 few
TGTGCCAGCAGTGAATTCGGTGCGAACACCGGGGAGCTGTTTTTT CASSEFGANTGELFF TRBJ2-2 . TRBV6-1 .
TGTGCCAGCAGCCCCGGGACTAGCTCCTACAATGAGCAGTTCTTC CASSPGTSSYNEQFF TRBJ2-1 TRBD2 TRBV6-5 .
TGTGCCAGCAGCCCCCAGACAGGGAACACTGAAGCTTTCTTT CASSPQTGNTEAFF TRBJ1-1 . TRBV7-6 .
TGTGCCAGCAGGGGTCCCGGGACAACTTACACCGGGGAGCTGTTTTTT CASRGPGTTYTGELFF TRBJ2-2 . TRBV11-2 .
TGCGCCAGCATGAGAGAGGGTAACGGGGAGCTGTTTTTT CASMREGNGELFF TRBJ2-2 . TRBV10-1 few
TGCGCCAGCAGCCCGGACGTGACAGGGTCCTATGGCTACACCTTC CASSPDVTGSYGYTF TRBJ1-2 TRBD1 TRBV5-1 .